The present entry profiles one T cell receptor beta chain with its context. Antigen unknown. Trimming took 1 base from V and 6 from J, leaving 13 bases between them. This CDR3 spans 14 amino acids. CDR1 is SQVTM and CDR2 is ANQGSEA in the germline V gene. This specimen comes from a study of radiotherapy plus CTLA-4 blockade in lung cancer. On the study more broadly: Objective responses arose in 18% of patients, and around 30% experienced disease control. Study-wide results and limits: Reported findings show early blood T cell clone dynamics, with interferon-beta, best predicted response. Subsequent to radiotherapy plus ipilimumab, tumor-derived TCR clones underwent expansion in blood.

This table comes from immunoSEQ multiplex PCR, and its TCRdb copy is limited to in-frame clones, with some not included. The sample lists 45,000 or so clones; roughly three quarters were seen once. The chain has TRBV29-1 and TRBJ2-1; tentatively, D is TRBD2 (5 bases). Material: peripheral blood, obtained from a patient treated with radiotherapy plus ipilimumab. The clonotype originates from a human donor with non-small cell lung cancer who had stable disease on radiotherapy plus ipilimumab. The CDR3 sequence: CSVEGLARSNEQFF. CDR3 bases: TGCAGCGTTGAAGGTCTAGCACGGAGCAATGAGCAGTTCTTC.